This T cell receptor beta chain was profiled in a study of T cell responses to AZD1222 COVID-19 vaccine. Germline V gives CDR1 MDHEN, CDR2 SYDVKM. CDR3 size: 13 residues. Notes on the study in general: CD4 TCRs covered the whole spike, strongest at regions 160-218 and 743-854. Donors, mostly white British, included more females; clonal diversity was possibly underestimated. Nearly half of spike-specific TCRs reportedly go after variant regions that carry no mutations. None of the repertoires were sampled until the peak T cell response had passed.

Produced via immunoSEQ multiplex PCR; TCRdb's table is partial and in-frame only. The table records 130,000 to 150,000 clones, around nine tenths of them present only once. About this clone itself: The antigen remains undetermined. Germline is not matched at one junction end, which may reflect a read error.

The specimen comprised peripheral blood, sampled on day 0 of MenACWY control vaccination. The chain carries TRBV28 and TRBJ1-1; D may be TRBD1 (6 bases). This sequence was found in an adult in good health. CDR3 bases: TGTGCCAGCAGTTTAATTAGGGGGGCCGGAGGCGTCTTT. Amino acid sequence: CASSLIRGAGGVF.